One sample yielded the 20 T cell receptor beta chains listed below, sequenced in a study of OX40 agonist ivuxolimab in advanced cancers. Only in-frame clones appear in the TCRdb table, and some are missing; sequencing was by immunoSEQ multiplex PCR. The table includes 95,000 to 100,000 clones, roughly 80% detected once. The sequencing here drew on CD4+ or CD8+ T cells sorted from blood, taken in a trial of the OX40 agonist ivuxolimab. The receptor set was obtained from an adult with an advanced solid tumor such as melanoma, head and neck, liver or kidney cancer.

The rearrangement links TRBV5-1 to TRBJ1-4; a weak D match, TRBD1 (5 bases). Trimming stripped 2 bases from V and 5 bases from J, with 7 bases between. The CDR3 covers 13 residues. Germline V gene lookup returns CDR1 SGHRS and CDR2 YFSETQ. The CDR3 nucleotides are TGCGCCAGCAGCTTTGGGGGAAATGAAAAACTGTTTTTT. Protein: CASSFGGNEKLFF.

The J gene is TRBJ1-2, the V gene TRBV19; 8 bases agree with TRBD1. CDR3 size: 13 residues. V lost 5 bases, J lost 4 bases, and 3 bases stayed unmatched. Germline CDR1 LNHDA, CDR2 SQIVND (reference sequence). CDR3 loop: CASSAGQGYGYTF. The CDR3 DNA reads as TGTGCCAGTAGTGCCGGACAGGGCTATGGCTACACCTTC. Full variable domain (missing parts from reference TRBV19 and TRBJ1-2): DGGITQSPKYLFRKEGQNVTLSCEQNLNHDAMYWYRQDPGQGLRLIYYSQIVNDFQKGDIAEGYSVSREKKESFPLTVTSAQKNPTAFYLCASSAGQGYGYTFGSGTRLTVV.

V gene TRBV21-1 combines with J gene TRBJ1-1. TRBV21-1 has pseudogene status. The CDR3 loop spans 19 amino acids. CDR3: CAIFAGGEWVIKWGAEAFF. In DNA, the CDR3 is TGTGCCATTTTCGCCGGGGGGGAATGGGTTATTAAATGGGGCGCTGAAGCTTTCTTT.

CDR3 nucleotide sequence: TGTGCCAGCAGCTTAGTTGGGGGGCGAGACTACGAGCAGTACTTC. Amino acids: CASSLVGGRDYEQYF. This chain connects TRBV7-6 to TRBJ2-7, with D perhaps assigned TRBD1 or TRBD2 (6 bases each). CDR1 SGHVS and CDR2 FNYEAQ come from the germline V gene. The CDR3 loop spans 15 amino acids. Deletions cut 1 base from V and 3 bases from J, with 13 bases between. Combining the CDR3 with reference TRBV7-6 and TRBJ2-7 gives the whole variable domain GAGVSQSPRYKVTKRGQDVALRCDPISGHVSLYWYRQALGQGPEFLTYFNYEAQQDKSGLPNDRFSAERPEGSISTLTIQRTEQRDSAMYRCASSLVGGRDYEQYFGPGTRLTVT.

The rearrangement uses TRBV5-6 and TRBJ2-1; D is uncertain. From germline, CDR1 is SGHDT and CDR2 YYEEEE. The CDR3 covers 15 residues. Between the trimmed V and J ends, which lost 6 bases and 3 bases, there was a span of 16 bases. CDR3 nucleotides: TGTGCCAGCAATATGTGGAACAGAAACTACAATGAGCAGTTCTTC. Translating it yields CASNMWNRNYNEQFF.

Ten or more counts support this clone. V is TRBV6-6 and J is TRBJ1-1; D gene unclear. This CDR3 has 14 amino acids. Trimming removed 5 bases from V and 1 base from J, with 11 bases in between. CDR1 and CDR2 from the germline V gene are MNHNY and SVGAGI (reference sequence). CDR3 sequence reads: CASSPPGRNTEAFF. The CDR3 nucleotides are TGTGCCAGCAGTCCTCCGGGGAGGAACACTGAAGCTTTCTTT.

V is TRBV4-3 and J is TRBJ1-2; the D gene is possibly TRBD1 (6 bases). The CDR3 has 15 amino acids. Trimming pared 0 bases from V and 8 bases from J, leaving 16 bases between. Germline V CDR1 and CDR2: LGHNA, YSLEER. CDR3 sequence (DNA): TGCGCCAGCAGCCAAGATCGAGAGACAGGCGGAGGCTACACCTTC. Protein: CASSQDRETGGGYTF.

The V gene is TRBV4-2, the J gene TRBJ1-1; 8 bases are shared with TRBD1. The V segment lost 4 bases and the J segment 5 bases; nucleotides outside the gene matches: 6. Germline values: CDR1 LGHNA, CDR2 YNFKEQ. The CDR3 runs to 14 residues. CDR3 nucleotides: TGTGCCAGCAGCCCCCCGGACAGGGTTACTGAAGCTTTCTTT. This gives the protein CASSPPDRVTEAFF.

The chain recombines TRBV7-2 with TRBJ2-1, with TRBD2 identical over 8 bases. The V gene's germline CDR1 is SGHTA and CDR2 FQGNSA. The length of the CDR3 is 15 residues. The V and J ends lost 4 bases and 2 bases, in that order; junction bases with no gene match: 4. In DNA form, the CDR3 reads TGTGCCAGCAGCTACCGGACTAGCACCTACAATGAGCAGTTCTTC. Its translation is CASSYRTSTYNEQFF.

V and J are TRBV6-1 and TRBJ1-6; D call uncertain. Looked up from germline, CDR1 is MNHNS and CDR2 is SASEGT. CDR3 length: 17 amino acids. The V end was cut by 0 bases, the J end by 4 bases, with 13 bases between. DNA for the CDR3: TGTGCCAGCAGTGAAGCGCTTCGGGCAGCTTATAATTCACCCCTCCACTTT. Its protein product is CASSEALRAAYNSPLHF.

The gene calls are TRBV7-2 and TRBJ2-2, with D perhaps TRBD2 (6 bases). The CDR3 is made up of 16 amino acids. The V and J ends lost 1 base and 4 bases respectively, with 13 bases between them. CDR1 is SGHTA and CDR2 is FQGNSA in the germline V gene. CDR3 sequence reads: CASSLGGGAGTGELFF. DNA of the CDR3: TGTGCCAGCAGCTTAGGTGGGGGAGCGGGCACCGGGGAGCTGTTTTTT.

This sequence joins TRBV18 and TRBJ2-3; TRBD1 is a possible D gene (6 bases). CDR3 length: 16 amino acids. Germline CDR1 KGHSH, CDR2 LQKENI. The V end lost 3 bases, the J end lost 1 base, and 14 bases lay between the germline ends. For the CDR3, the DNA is TGTGCCAGCTCACCGGTCAGGGGTGTTGGCACAGATACGCAGTATTTT. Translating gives CASSPVRGVGTDTQYF.

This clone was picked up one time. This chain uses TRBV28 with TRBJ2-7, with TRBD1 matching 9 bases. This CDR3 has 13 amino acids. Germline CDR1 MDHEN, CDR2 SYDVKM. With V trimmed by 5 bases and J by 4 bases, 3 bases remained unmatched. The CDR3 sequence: CASSVGTGYEQYF. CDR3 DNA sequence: TGTGCCAGCAGTGTGGGGACAGGGTACGAGCAGTACTTC.

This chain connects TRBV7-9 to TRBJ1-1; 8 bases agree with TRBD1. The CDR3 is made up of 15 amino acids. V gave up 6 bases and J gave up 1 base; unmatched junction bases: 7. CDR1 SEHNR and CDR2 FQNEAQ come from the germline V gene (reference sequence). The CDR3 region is CASRLTGTGNTEAFF. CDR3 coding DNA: TGTGCCAGCAGGCTCACCGGGACAGGGAACACTGAAGCTTTCTTT.

DNA of the CDR3: TGTGCCAGCAGCTTGTTCGGGACAGGGTTCGACAATGAGCAGTTCTTC. Its protein is CASSLFGTGFDNEQFF. The chain combines TRBV7-3 with TRBJ2-1; TRBD1 aligns across 9 bases. Trimming removed 3 bases from V and 5 bases from J; junction bases left unmatched: 8. CDR1 and CDR2 from the germline V gene are SGHTA and FQGTGA. This CDR3 has 16 amino acids.

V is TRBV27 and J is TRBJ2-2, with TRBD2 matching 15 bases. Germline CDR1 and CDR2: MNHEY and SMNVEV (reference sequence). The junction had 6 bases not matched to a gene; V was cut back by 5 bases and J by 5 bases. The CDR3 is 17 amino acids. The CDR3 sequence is CASSRTSGGAGTGELFF. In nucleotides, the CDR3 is TGTGCCAGCAGTAGGACTAGCGGGGGGGCCGGGACCGGGGAGCTGTTTTTT.

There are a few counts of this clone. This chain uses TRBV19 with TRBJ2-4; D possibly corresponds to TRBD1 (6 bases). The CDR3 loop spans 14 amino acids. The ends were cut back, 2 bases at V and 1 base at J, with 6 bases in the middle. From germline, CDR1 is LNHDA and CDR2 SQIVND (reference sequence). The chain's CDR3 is CASSIRGAKNIQYF. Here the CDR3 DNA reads TGTGCCAGTAGTATAAGGGGGGCCAAAAACATTCAGTACTTC.

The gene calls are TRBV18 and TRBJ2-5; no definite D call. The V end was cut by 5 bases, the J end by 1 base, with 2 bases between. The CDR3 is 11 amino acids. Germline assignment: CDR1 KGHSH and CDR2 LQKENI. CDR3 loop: CASSFQETQYF. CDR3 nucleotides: TGTGCCAGCTCATTCCAAGAGACCCAGTACTTC.

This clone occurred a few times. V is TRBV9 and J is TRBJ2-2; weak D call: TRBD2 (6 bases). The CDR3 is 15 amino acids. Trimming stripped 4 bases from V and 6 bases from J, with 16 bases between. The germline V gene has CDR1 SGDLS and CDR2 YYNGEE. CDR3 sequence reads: CASSPGVTGAGELFF. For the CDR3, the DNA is TGTGCCAGCAGCCCGGGGGTGACTGGCGCCGGGGAGCTGTTTTTT.

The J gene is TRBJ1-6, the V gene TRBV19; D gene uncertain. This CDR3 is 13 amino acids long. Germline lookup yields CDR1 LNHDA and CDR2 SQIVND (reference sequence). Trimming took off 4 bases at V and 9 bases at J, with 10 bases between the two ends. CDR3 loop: CASSSLQSSPLHF. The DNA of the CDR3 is TGTGCCAGTAGTAGCCTACAGAGTTCACCCCTCCACTTT.